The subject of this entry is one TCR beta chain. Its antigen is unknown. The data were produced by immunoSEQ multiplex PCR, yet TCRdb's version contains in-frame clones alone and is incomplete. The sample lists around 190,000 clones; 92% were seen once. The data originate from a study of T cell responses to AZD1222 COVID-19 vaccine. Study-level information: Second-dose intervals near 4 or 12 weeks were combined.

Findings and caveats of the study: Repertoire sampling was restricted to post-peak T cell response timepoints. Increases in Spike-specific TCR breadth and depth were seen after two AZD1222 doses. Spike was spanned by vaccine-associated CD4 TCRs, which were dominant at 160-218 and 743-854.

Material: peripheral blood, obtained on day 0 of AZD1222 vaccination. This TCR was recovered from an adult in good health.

For the CDR3, the DNA is TGTGCCAGCAGTTACGTACCGGGGTTTAGGAATGGCTACACCTTC. Encoded protein: CASSYVPGFRNGYTF. The V gene is TRBV6-5, the J gene TRBJ1-2, with no clear D. Per the germline V gene, CDR1 is MNHEY and CDR2 is SVGAGI. V was shortened by 2 bases and J by 6 bases, with 16 bases between the two germline ends. The CDR3 sequence is 15 residues long.